The 26 T cell receptor beta chains below all came from one sample that was sequenced in a study of T cells in Graves' hyperthyroidism and ophthalmopathy. TCR beta CDR3 regions were amplified from RNA. Using the HTBI primer set, a first-round RT-PCR was run on the TCR CDR3. TCRdb called the multiplex PCR reads again in MiXCR, with one record for every CDR3 protein. Of under 450,000 distinct CDR3 sequences detected, roughly a sixth appear once; the ten largest clones hold 30% to 40%. Material: blood. The receptors were sampled from a woman aged 30 to 39 with Graves' hyperthyroidism that later progressed to Graves' ophthalmopathy.

This clonotype was seen ten or more times. The V call is TRBV29-1, the J call TRBJ2-7, with 8 bases that match TRBD1. Losses at the gene ends were 6 bases for V and 3 bases for J; bases not matched to a gene: 10. CDR1 is SQVTM, CDR2 ANQGSEA, per germline. The CDR3 covers 14 residues. Here the CDR3 reads CSVLTQGAGYEQYF. CDR3 nucleotides: TGCAGCGTACTGACTCAGGGGGCAGGCTACGAGCAGTACTTC.

This clonotype was detected ten times or more. CDR3 coding DNA: TGTGCCAGCAGCTTAGACGGCACAGATACGCAGTATTTT. Protein: CASSLDGTDTQYF. The chain carries TRBV11-3 and TRBJ2-3; D gene uncertain. V dropped 0 bases and J dropped 1 base, with 2 bases sitting between them. This CDR3 comprises 13 residues. Germline V CDR1 and CDR2: SGHNT, YENEEA.

At least ten counts were recorded for this clonotype. The gene calls are TRBV4-2 and TRBJ2-7, with TRBD2 matching 11 bases. Germline-derived CDR1 and CDR2 are LGHNA and YNFKEQ. CDR3 size: 14 residues. Trimming removed 7 bases from V and 4 bases from J; junction bases left unmatched: 6. The CDR3 spells CASTSLAGEYEQYF. The CDR3 bases are TGTGCCAGCACATCACTAGCGGGAGAATACGAGCAGTACTTC.

The chain combines TRBV5-6 with TRBJ1-6, with unresolved D. Germline CDR1 reads SGHDT; CDR2 reads YYEEEE. This CDR3 contains 14 residues. The germline V and J ends were trimmed by 0 bases and 10 bases, with 11 bases remaining between them. The CDR3 loop reads CASSLGNGVSPLHF. The CDR3 coding sequence is TGTGCCAGCAGCTTGGGGAATGGGGTCTCACCCCTCCACTTT.

This clonotype showed up many times. The chain is built from TRBV12-3 or TRBV12-4 and TRBJ1-5; D call uncertain. The CDR3 has 20 residues. Trimming removed 2 bases from V and 0 bases from J, with 23 bases in between. The CDR3 DNA is TGTGCCAGCAGTTTAATCATGGCAGACGAATATCCATATAGCAATCAGCCCCAGCATTTT. Protein: CASSLIMADEYPYSNQPQHF.

This chain uses TRBV10-3 with TRBJ1-3; weak D call: TRBD1 (5 bases). The CDR3 spans 14 residues. V shed 3 bases and J shed 0 bases, with 6 bases lying between them. Germline values: CDR1 ENHRY, CDR2 SYGVKD. CDR3 in amino acids: CAISDGGSGNTIYF. The CDR3 DNA reads TGTGCCATCAGTGACGGGGGCTCTGGAAACACCATATATTTT.

This clonotype has at least ten counts. V is TRBV10-3 and J is TRBJ1-1; TRBD1 agrees at 7 bases. The CDR3 runs 15 residues. Germline CDR1 reads ENHRY; CDR2 reads SYGVKD. The ends lost 6 bases at V and 0 bases at J; junction bases unmatched: 7. CDR3 bases: TGTGCCATCAGCACCGGGACAGTCATGAACACTGAAGCTTTCTTT. It codes for CAISTGTVMNTEAFF.

This clonotype was picked up many times. The V gene is TRBV19, the J gene TRBJ2-1, with 11 bases that match TRBD2. CDR3 size: 17 residues. Looked up from germline, CDR1 is LNHDA and CDR2 is SQIVND (reference sequence). Trimming cost V 4 bases and J 0 bases; bases outside gene matches: 5. The CDR3 sequence is CASSTLSGGGSYNEQFF. DNA for the CDR3: TGTGCCAGTAGTACTCTTAGCGGGGGGGGCTCCTACAATGAGCAGTTCTTC.

The V gene is TRBV3-1, the J gene TRBJ1-1; TRBD1 is a possible D gene (5 bases). The CDR3 sequence is 15 residues long. V lost 4 bases and J lost 3, with 15 bases in between. Germline CDR1 is LGHDT and CDR2 is YNNKEL (reference sequence). CDR3 sequence (DNA): TGTGCCAGCAGCCCAGAAGTGGGGCAGGACACTGAAGCTTTCTTT. It codes for CASSPEVGQDTEAFF.

This clonotype was seen repeatedly, ten times or more. The rearrangement uses TRBV2 and TRBJ1-3, with TRBD1 as a possible D gene (5 bases). The CDR3 spans 15 residues. V was pared by 2 bases and J by 0 bases, with 8 bases between. From germline, CDR1 is SNHLY and CDR2 FYNNEI. The CDR3 nucleotides are TGTGCCAGCAGTGAAACAGGTTACTCTGGAAACACCATATATTTT. Its protein is CASSETGYSGNTIYF.

In this sample, this clonotype turned up a few times. J is TRBJ1-1 and V is TRBV30; D is perhaps TRBD1 (5 bases). CDR3 length: 13 amino acids. Germline-derived CDR1 and CDR2 are GTSNPN and SVGIG (reference sequence). Between the trimmed V and J ends, which lost 2 bases and 5 bases, there was a span of 12 bases. CDR3 amino acids: CAWSLGVGTEAFF. The DNA for the CDR3 is TGTGCCTGGAGTCTAGGGGTTGGGACTGAAGCTTTCTTT. Combining the CDR3 with reference TRBV30 and TRBJ1-1 gives the whole variable domain SQTIHQWPATLVQPVGSPLSLECTVEGTSNPNLYWYRQAAGRGLQLLFYSVGIGQISSEVPQNLSASRPQDRQFILSSKKLLLSDSGFYLCAWSLGVGTEAFFGQGTRLTVV.

V usage is TRBV6-6 and J usage is TRBJ2-1, with a tentative D call TRBD2 (6 bases). Germline V CDR1 and CDR2: MNHNY, SVGAGI (reference sequence). CDR3 size: 18 residues. V shed 0 bases and J shed 0 bases, with 15 bases lying between them. The CDR3 coding sequence is TGTGCCAGCAGTTACTCGATCGTGGGACTTGGCTCCTACAATGAGCAGTTCTTC. Translation: CASSYSIVGLGSYNEQFF.

In this sample, this clonotype turned up a few times. The rearrangement joins TRBV20-1 to TRBJ2-1; D uncertain. CDR1 is DFQATT and CDR2 is SNEGSKA in the germline V gene (reference sequence). The CDR3 covers 12 residues. Trimming took 5 bases from V and 1 from J, leaving 6 bases between them. The CDR3 spells CSAAPSYNEQFF. The DNA for the CDR3 is TGCAGTGCTGCCCCGTCCTACAATGAGCAGTTCTTC.

The rearrangement uses TRBV20-1 and TRBJ2-2, with 12 bases fitting TRBD2. The CDR3 has 15 amino acids. Germline V gives CDR1 DFQATT, CDR2 SNEGSKA (reference sequence). CDR3 sequence reads: CSQLAGGSAAGELFF. The CDR3 DNA follows: TGCAGCCAACTAGCGGGAGGTAGCGCTGCCGGGGAGCTGTTTTTT.

This clonotype was seen repeatedly, ten times or more. The chain has TRBV6-1 and TRBJ2-3; no firm D call. Per the germline V gene, CDR1 is MNHNS and CDR2 is SASEGT. The V end was cut by 10 bases, the J end by 1 base, with 9 bases between. The length of the CDR3 is 12 residues. This chain's CDR3 is CATTAGTDTQYF. In DNA, the CDR3 is TGTGCCACCACCGCCGGCACAGATACGCAGTATTTT.

This clonotype was recorded many times. The genes are TRBV11-2 and TRBJ1-1, with TRBD1 matching 7 bases. J lost 0 bases, V lost 5 bases, and 3 bases had no gene match. CDR3 length: 14 amino acids. Germline V gives CDR1 SGHAT, CDR2 FQNNGV. CDR3 nucleotide sequence: TGTGCCAGCAGCCCGGACAGGATGAACACTGAAGCTTTCTTT. This sequence encodes CASSPDRMNTEAFF.

This clonotype appeared many times. This chain's CDR3 is CASSPPGTGAYEQYF. The CDR3, as DNA: TGTGCCAGCAGTCCTCCCGGGACAGGGGCCTACGAGCAGTACTTC. This chain connects TRBV2 to TRBJ2-7; 10 nucleotides agree with TRBD1. Germline V CDR1 and CDR2: SNHLY, FYNNEI. The CDR3 is 15 residues long. The trim removed 5 bases at V and 2 bases at J, leaving 6 bases unmatched.

A note on this clonotype: This is likely a read error, given that the CDR3 carries no conserved phenylalanine or tryptophan at its end. The chain couples TRBV4-1 to TRBJ2-7; D gene unclear. Deletions cut 4 bases from V and 1 base from J, with 8 bases between. Germline-derived CDR1 and CDR2 are MGHRA and YSYEKL. This CDR3 contains 13 residues. The CDR3 loop reads CASSLASSYEQYS. In DNA, the CDR3 is TGCGCCAGCAGCCTAGCCAGTTCCTACGAGCAGTACTCC.

This clonotype was picked up a small number of times. The gene calls are TRBV5-4 and TRBJ1-6; D call uncertain. This CDR3 region has 14 residues. The V end lost 0 bases, the J end lost 7 bases, and 8 bases lay between the germline ends. The germline V gene has CDR1 SGHNT and CDR2 YYREEE (reference sequence). CDR3 region: CASSLEIRNSPLHF. The CDR3 nucleotides read TGTGCCAGCAGCTTGGAGATCAGGAATTCACCCCTCCACTTT.

This sequence joins TRBV20-1 and TRBJ2-1; 7 nucleotides align to TRBD2. J lost 6 bases, V lost 2 bases, and 19 bases had no gene match. The CDR3 consists of 18 residues. Germline CDR1 reads DFQATT; CDR2 reads SNEGSKA (reference sequence). The chain's CDR3 is CSARNLGGVISGRNEQFF. CDR3 coding DNA: TGCAGTGCTAGAAACCTGGGGGGGGTAATTAGTGGGCGCAATGAGCAGTTCTTC.

The chain has TRBV5-4 and TRBJ2-7; a possible D gene is TRBD2 (5 bases). This CDR3 comprises 15 residues. With 0 bases removed from V and 2 bases from J, the gap between germline ends came to 12 bases. Germline CDR1 reads SGHNT; CDR2 reads YYREEE (reference sequence). CDR3 in amino acids: CASSLDRRRPYEQYF. The CDR3 coding sequence is TGTGCCAGCAGCTTGGATAGGAGGAGACCCTACGAGCAGTACTTC.

The chain uses TRBV6-1 and TRBJ1-2; a possible D gene is TRBD1 (5 bases). The CDR3 spans 12 residues. Germline CDR1 reads MNHNS; CDR2 reads SASEGT. V lost 5 bases to trimming and J lost 4 bases, with 8 bases between them. The CDR3 coding sequence is TGTGCCAGCAGTAAGGACACCTATGGCTACACCTTC. Its protein product is CASSKDTYGYTF.

This clonotype was seen many times. The J gene is TRBJ1-2, the V gene TRBV20-1; D is undetermined. The CDR3 length is 12 residues. The germline CDR1 and CDR2 sequences are DFQATT and SNEGSKA (reference sequence). Trimming shortened V by 6 bases and J by 2 bases, and 10 bases separated the two germline ends. Here the CDR3 DNA reads TGCAGTGCGACCCCGATGAACTATGGCTACACCTTC. Amino acids: CSATPMNYGYTF.

This clonotype was observed at least ten times. The chain couples TRBV11-2 to TRBJ2-7; D gene ambiguous. From germline, CDR1 is SGHAT and CDR2 FQNNGV. This CDR3 spans 14 amino acids. The V gene lost 4 bases and the J gene lost 1 base, with 11 bases spanning the gap. The CDR3 DNA sequence: TGTGCCAGCAGCTCAATCGACGGTTCCTACGAGCAGTACTTC. Protein: CASSSIDGSYEQYF.

This clonotype was seen at least ten times. The chain has TRBV6-1 and TRBJ2-3; 12 bases agree with TRBD2. Trimming at V came to 6 bases and at J to 6 bases, leaving 13 bases not matched to a gene. The CDR3 runs to 17 residues. Germline CDR1 and CDR2: MNHNS and SASEGT. The DNA for the CDR3 is TGTGCCAGCAGCTATAACCGACTAGCGGGAGATGTTGATACGCAGTATTTT. This codes for CASSYNRLAGDVDTQYF.

This chain joins TRBV19 and TRBJ1-1, with 7 bases aligning to TRBD1. Trimming removed 9 bases from V and 0 bases from J; junction bases left unmatched: 19. This CDR3 is built from 18 residues. The germline gives CDR1 LNHDA, CDR2 SQIVND (reference sequence). DNA for the CDR3: TGTGCCAGCAGTTACTCAGCCGGGACAGCTATCATGAACACTGAAGCTTTCTTT. This encodes CASSYSAGTAIMNTEAFF.